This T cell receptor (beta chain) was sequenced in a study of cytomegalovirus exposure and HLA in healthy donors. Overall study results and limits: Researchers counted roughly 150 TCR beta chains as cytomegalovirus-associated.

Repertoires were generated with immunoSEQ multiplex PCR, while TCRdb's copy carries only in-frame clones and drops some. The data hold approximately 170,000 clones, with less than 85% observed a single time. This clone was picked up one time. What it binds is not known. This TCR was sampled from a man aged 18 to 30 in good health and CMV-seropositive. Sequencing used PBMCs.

The CDR3 DNA reads as TGTGCCAGCAGACCCACCGGACAGGGTGGAAACACCATATATTTT. It codes for CASRPTGQGGNTIYF. The genes are TRBV6-6 and TRBJ1-3; 8 bases are a match to TRBD1. This CDR3 comprises 15 residues. V lost 6 bases to trimming and J lost 3 bases; unmatched junction nucleotides: 7. Germline values: CDR1 MNHNY, CDR2 SVGAGI (reference sequence).